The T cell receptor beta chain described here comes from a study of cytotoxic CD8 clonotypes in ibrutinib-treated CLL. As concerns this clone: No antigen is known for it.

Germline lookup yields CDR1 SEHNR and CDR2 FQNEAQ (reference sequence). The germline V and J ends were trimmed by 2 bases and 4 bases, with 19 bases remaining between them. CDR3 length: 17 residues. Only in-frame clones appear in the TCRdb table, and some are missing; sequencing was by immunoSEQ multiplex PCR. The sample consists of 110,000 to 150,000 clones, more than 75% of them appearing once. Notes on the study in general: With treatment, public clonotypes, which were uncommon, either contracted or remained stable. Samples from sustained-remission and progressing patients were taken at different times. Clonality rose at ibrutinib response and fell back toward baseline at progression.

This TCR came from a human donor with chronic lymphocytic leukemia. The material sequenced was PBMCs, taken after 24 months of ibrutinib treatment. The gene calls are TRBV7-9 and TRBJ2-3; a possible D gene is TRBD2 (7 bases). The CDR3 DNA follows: TGTGCCAGCAGCTTAACCCCTGGGTGGGGGGGCTCAGATACGCAGTATTTT. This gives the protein CASSLTPGWGGSDTQYF.